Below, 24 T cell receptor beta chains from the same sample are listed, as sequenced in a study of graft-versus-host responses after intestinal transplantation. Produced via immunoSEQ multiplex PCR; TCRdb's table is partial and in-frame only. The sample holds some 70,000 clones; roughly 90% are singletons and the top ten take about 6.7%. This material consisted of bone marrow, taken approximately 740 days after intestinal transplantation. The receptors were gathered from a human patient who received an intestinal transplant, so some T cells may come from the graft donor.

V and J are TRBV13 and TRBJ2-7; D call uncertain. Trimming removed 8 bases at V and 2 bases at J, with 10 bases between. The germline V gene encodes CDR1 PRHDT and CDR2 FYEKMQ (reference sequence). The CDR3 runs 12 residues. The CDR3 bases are TGTGCCAGCCAGAAAGGAGCCTACGAGCAGTACTTC. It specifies CASQKGAYEQYF.

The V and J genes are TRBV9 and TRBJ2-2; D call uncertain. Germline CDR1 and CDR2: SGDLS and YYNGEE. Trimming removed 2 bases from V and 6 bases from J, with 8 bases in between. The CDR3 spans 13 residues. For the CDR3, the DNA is TGTGCCAGCAGCGTCGAGTCCCCCGGGGAGCTGTTTTTT. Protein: CASSVESPGELFF.

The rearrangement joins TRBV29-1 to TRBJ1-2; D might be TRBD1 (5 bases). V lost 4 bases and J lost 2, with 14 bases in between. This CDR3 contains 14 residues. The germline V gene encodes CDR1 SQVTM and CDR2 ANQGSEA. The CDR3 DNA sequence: TGCAGCGTTGTGGAGGGGTTGGGGAACTATGGCTACACCTTC. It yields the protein CSVVEGLGNYGYTF.

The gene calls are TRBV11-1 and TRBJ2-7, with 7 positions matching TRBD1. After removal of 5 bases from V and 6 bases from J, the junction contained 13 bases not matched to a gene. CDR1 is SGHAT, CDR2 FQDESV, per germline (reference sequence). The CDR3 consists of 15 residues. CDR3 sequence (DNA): TGTGCCAGCAGCGACTGGACAGGAGAGAGTACCGAGCAGTACTTC. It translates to CASSDWTGESTEQYF.

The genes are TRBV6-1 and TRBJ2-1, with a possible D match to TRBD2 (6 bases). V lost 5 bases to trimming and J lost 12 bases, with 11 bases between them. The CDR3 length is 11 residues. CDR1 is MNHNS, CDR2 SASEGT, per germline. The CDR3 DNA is TGTGCCAGCAGTTACATGGGGGGGCAGTTCTTC. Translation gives CASSYMGGQFF.

CDR3 region: CASSLSVSGANVLTF. CDR3 coding DNA: TGTGCCAGCAGTTTAAGTGTCTCTGGGGCCAACGTCCTGACTTTC. The chain recombines TRBV27 with TRBJ2-6; D remains unclear. The CDR3 contains 15 residues. Germline V lookup: CDR1 MNHEY, CDR2 SMNVEV (reference sequence). The V and J ends lost 2 bases and 0 bases respectively, with 5 bases between them.

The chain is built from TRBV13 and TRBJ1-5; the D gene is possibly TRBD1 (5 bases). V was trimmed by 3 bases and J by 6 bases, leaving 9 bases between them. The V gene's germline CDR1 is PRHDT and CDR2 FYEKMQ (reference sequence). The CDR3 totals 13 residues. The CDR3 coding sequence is TGTGCCAGCAGCTTCCAGGGTGGTCAGCCCCAGCATTTT. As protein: CASSFQGGQPQHF.

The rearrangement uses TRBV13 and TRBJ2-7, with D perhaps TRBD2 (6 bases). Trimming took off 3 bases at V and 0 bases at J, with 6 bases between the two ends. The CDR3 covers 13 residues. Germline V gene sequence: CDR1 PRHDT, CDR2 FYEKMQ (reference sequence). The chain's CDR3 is CASSLGGSYEQYF. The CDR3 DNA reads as TGTGCCAGCAGCTTGGGGGGCTCCTACGAGCAGTACTTC.

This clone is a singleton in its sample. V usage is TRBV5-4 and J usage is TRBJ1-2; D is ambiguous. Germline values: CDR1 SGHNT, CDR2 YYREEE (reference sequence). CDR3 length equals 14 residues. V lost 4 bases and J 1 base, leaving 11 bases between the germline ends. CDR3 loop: CASSLNRHNYGYTF. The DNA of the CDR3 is TGTGCCAGCAGCCTAAATCGGCATAACTATGGCTACACCTTC.

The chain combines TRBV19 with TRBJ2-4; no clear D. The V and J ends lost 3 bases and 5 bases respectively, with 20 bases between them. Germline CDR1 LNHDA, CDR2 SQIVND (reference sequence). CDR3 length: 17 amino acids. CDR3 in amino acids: CASSIRGFSGSENIQYF. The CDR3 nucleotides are TGTGCCAGTAGTATTCGAGGTTTTTCCGGGTCCGAAAACATTCAGTACTTC.

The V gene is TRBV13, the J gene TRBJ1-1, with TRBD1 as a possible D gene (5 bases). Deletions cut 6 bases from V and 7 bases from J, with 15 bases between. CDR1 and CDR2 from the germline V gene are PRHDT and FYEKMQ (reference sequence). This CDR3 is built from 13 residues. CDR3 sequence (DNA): TGTGCCAGCAGTTTTACTGGGGGAGGTGAAGCTTTCTTT. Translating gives CASSFTGGGEAFF. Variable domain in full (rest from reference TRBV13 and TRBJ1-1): AAGVIQSPRHLIKEKRETATLKCYPIPRHDTVYWYQQGPGQDPQFLISFYEKMQSDKGSIPDRFSAQQFSDYHSELNMSSLELGDSALYFCASSFTGGGEAFFGQGTRLTVV.

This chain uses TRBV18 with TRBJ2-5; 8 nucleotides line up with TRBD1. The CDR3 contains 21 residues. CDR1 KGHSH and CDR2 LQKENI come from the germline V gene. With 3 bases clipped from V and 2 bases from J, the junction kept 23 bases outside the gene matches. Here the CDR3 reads CASSPSVGQGWSQIDQETQYF. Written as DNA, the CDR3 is TGTGCCAGCTCACCGAGTGTAGGACAGGGATGGAGTCAAATCGATCAAGAGACCCAGTACTTC.

The CDR3 reads CASSYGRELFF. The DNA for the CDR3 is TGTGCCAGCAGTTATGGACGGGAACTGTTTTTT. The chain carries TRBV6-6 and TRBJ1-4; D is undetermined. The V gene lost 3 bases and the J gene lost 12 bases, with 8 bases spanning the gap. The CDR3 runs to 11 residues. Germline values: CDR1 MNHNY, CDR2 SVGAGI (reference sequence).

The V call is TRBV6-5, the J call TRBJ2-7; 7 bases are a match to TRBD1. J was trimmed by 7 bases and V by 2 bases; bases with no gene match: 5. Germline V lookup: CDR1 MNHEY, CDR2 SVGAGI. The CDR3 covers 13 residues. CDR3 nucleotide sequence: TGTGCCAGCAGTTACGGGACAGATTGGGAGCAGTACTTC. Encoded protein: CASSYGTDWEQYF.

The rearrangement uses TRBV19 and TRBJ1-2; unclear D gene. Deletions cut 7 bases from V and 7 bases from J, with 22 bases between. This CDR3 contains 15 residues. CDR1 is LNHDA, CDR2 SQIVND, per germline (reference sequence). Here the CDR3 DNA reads TGTGCCAGTACTGATGGAGCGGTAGAAGGATTTGGCTACACCTTC. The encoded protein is CASTDGAVEGFGYTF.

This chain's CDR3 is CASSEPYSHEQYF. The CDR3 nucleotides read TGTGCCAGCAGTGAACCCTATTCTCACGAGCAGTACTTC. The chain uses TRBV6-1 and TRBJ2-5; no firm D call. The J call is in doubt because the DNA end fits TRBJ2-7 better. Germline V gene data show CDR1 as MNHNS and CDR2 as SASEGT. This CDR3 comprises 13 residues.

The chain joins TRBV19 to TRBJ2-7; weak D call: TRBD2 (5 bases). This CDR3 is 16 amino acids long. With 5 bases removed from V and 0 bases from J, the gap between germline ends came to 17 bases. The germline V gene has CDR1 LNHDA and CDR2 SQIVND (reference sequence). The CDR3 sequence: CASSARRGPSSYEQYF. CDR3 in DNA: TGTGCCAGTAGTGCCAGGCGAGGGCCGAGCTCCTACGAGCAGTACTTC.

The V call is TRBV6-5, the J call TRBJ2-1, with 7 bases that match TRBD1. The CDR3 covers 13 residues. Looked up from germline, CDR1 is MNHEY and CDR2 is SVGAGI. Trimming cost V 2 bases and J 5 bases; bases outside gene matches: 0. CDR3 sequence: CASSYTGDNEQFF. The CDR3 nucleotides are TGTGCCAGCAGTTACACAGGGGACAATGAGCAGTTCTTC.

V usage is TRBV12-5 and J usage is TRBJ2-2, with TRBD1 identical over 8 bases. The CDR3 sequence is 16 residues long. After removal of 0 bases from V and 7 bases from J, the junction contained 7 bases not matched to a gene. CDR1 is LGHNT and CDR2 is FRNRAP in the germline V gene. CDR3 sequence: CASGLVRQGAVGELFF. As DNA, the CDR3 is TGTGCTAGTGGTTTGGTACGGCAGGGGGCGGTCGGGGAGCTGTTTTTT.

The CDR3 here is CASSLGKATDTQYF. The CDR3, as DNA: TGTGCCAGCAGTTTAGGAAAGGCCACAGATACGCAGTATTTT. The chain is built from TRBV27 and TRBJ2-3; no clear D. CDR1 is MNHEY and CDR2 is SMNVEV in the germline V gene (reference sequence). V was trimmed by 2 bases and J by 2 bases, leaving 8 bases between them. The CDR3 is 14 amino acids.

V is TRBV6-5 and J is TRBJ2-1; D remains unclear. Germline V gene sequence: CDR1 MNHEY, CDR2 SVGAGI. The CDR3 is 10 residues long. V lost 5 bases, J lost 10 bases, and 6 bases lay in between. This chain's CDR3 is CASSDLEQFF. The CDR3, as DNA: TGTGCCAGCAGTGATTTGGAGCAGTTCTTC.

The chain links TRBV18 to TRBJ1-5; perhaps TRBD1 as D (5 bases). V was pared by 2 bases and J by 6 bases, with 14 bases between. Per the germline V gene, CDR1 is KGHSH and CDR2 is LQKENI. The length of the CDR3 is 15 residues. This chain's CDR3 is CASSPSGAPGQPQHF. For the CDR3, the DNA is TGTGCCAGCTCACCATCCGGGGCCCCTGGTCAGCCCCAGCATTTT.

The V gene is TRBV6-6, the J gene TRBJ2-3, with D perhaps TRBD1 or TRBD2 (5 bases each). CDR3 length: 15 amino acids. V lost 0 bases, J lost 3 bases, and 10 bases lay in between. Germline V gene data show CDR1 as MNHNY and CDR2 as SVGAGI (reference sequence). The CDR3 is CASSYSGVSTDTQYF. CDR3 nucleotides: TGTGCCAGCAGTTACTCGGGGGTATCTACAGATACGCAGTATTTT.

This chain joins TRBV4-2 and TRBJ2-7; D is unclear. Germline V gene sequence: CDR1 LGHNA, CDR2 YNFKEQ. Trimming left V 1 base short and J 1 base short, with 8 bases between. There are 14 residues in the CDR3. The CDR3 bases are TGTGCCAGCAGCCAAGGTGACTTGTCCTACGAGCAGTACTTC. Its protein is CASSQGDLSYEQYF.